These 5 T cell receptor beta chains were all obtained from the same sample, sequenced in a study of control samples from healthy donors and cancer patients. The protocol was immunoSEQ multiplex PCR, while the TCRdb copy is restricted to in-frame clones and leaves out a portion. The sample includes 40,000 to 60,000 clones, about nine tenths of them seen just once. The sample was PBMCs. The receptors were sampled from a man between 60 and 75 years old with head and neck cancer.

The chain carries TRBV19 and TRBJ2-7; D might be TRBD2 (5 bases). CDR1 is LNHDA and CDR2 is SQIVND in the germline V gene (reference sequence). This CDR3 has 13 residues. V was cut by 10 bases and J by 2 bases, with 15 bases left in between. The chain's CDR3 is CATLPGYTYEQYF. The CDR3 DNA reads TGTGCCACCCTCCCGGGATACACCTACGAGCAGTACTTC.

The chain joins TRBV28 to TRBJ1-5; D call uncertain. Between the trimmed V and J ends, which lost 3 bases and 0 bases, there was a span of 30 bases. The CDR3 contains 22 residues. CDR1 MDHEN and CDR2 SYDVKM come from the germline V gene. CDR3: CASSLSIEDPKHLINSNQPQHF. In DNA form, the CDR3 reads TGTGCCAGCAGTTTGAGTATTGAGGATCCAAAACACCTTATCAATAGCAATCAGCCCCAGCATTTT.

The chain combines TRBV11-2 with TRBJ2-7; the D gene is possibly TRBD1 (5 bases). The CDR3 spans 14 residues. Per germline, CDR1 SGHAT and CDR2 FQNNGV. V was pared by 3 bases and J by 3 bases, with 12 bases between. DNA for the CDR3: TGTGCCAGCAGCTTCTCGCAGGGCCTCTACGAGCAGTACTTC. It specifies CASSFSQGLYEQYF.

CDR3 sequence reads: CASTFGSENEQFF. The CDR3 DNA follows: TGCGCCAGCACCTTCGGGAGCGAGAATGAGCAGTTCTTC. The V call is TRBV5-1, the J call TRBJ2-1, with TRBD2 as a possible D gene (6 bases). CDR3 length equals 13 residues. The ends were cut back, 6 bases at V and 7 bases at J, with 14 bases in the middle. Germline V gives CDR1 SGHRS, CDR2 YFSETQ.

The genes are TRBV24-1 and TRBJ1-1, with a possible D match to TRBD1 (6 bases). The CDR3 has 12 amino acids. Germline V gives CDR1 KGHDR, CDR2 SFDVKD. The ends were cut back, 7 bases at V and 2 bases at J, with 7 bases in the middle. The CDR3 DNA reads as TGTGCCACCAGGGACAGTAACACTGAAGCTTTCTTT. Translation: CATRDSNTEAFF.